A single sample gave rise to the 8 T cell receptor beta chains below, sequenced in a study of CD8+ T cells in alopecia areata. Treatment of the sample: oral pan-JAK inhibitor, 5-10 mg twice daily. Sequencing relied on a cDNA template that was reverse transcribed from extracted RNA. The assay was immunoSEQ multiplex PCR, and TCRdb's table has in-frame clones only and misses some. The sample records 190,000 or so clones, around 60% being singletons. Specimen: CD8+ T cells sorted from blood, collected at week 24, from a patient treated with tofacitinib. Receptor source: a human donor with alopecia areata.

The V gene is TRBV29-1, the J gene TRBJ1-2, with D hard to call. Trimming left V 5 bases short and J 3 bases short, with 13 bases between. The germline V gene encodes CDR1 SQVTM and CDR2 ANQGSEA. This CDR3 has 13 amino acids. CDR3 bases: TGCAGCGTTCTTATGGGGATTTACTATGGCTACACCTTC. This gives the protein CSVLMGIYYGYTF.

This clone appeared once. The chain has TRBV7-9 and TRBJ2-5; no clear D gene. The CDR3 sequence is 16 residues long. Germline-derived CDR1 and CDR2 are SEHNR and FQNEAQ (reference sequence). Between the trimmed V and J ends, which lost 4 bases and 0 bases, there was a span of 15 bases. The CDR3 sequence is CASSSLVQRNQETQYF. The CDR3 DNA sequence: TGTGCCAGCAGCTCCCTCGTCCAGAGAAACCAAGAGACCCAGTACTTC.

J is TRBJ2-2 and V is TRBV5-1; TRBD1 is a possible D gene (6 bases). CDR1 and CDR2 from the germline V gene are SGHRS and YFSETQ. There are 14 residues in the CDR3. Trimming shortened V by 7 bases and J by 1 base, and 11 bases separated the two germline ends. CDR3 sequence: CASEPGQNTGELFF. The DNA for the CDR3 is TGCGCCAGCGAACCGGGACAGAACACCGGGGAGCTGTTTTTT.

The chain joins TRBV13 to TRBJ2-1; no firm D call. The CDR3 has 15 amino acids. Germline CDR1 and CDR2: PRHDT and FYEKMQ (reference sequence). The V and J ends lost 2 bases and 5 bases respectively, with 13 bases between them. The CDR3 DNA follows: TGTGCCAGCAGCTTACCGTCCACAGCGAACAATGAGCAGTTCTTC. Amino acids: CASSLPSTANNEQFF. The entire variable domain, with the rest obtained from reference TRBV13 and TRBJ2-1, is as follows: AAGVIQSPRHLIKEKRETATLKCYPIPRHDTVYWYQQGPGQDPQFLISFYEKMQSDKGSIPDRFSAQQFSDYHSELNMSSLELGDSALYFCASSLPSTANNEQFFGPGTRLTVL.

This sequence joins TRBV25-1 and TRBJ1-2; D not resolved. Looked up from germline, CDR1 is MGHDK and CDR2 is SYGVNS. Between the trimmed V and J ends, which lost 2 bases and 6 bases, there was a span of 10 bases. The CDR3 runs 13 residues. The CDR3 region is CASSEGKLDGYTF. CDR3 nucleotides: TGTGCCAGCAGTGAAGGCAAACTGGATGGCTACACCTTC.

The chain employs TRBV29-1 and TRBJ1-1, with TRBD1 as a possible D gene (6 bases). The V gene lost 1 base and the J gene lost 5 bases, with 11 bases spanning the gap. CDR3 size: 13 residues. Germline values: CDR1 SQVTM, CDR2 ANQGSEA. The CDR3 DNA follows: TGCAGCGTTGAAGCGGGGGCGGGAACTGAAGCTTTCTTT. Translation gives CSVEAGAGTEAFF.

This rearrangement joins TRBV5-6 to TRBJ2-5; 7 bases are shared with TRBD2. Trimming at V came to 3 bases and at J to 1 base, leaving 3 bases not matched to a gene. CDR3 length: 14 residues. Germline values: CDR1 SGHDT, CDR2 YYEEEE. In DNA, the CDR3 is TGTGCCAGCAGCTCTAGCGGCTCCCAAGAGACCCAGTACTTC. It codes for CASSSSGSQETQYF.

J is TRBJ2-7 and V is TRBV7-9; perhaps TRBD1 as D (5 bases). V lost 5 bases and J 0 bases, leaving 11 bases between the germline ends. Looked up from germline, CDR1 is SEHNR and CDR2 is FQNEAQ (reference sequence). CDR3 length: 14 amino acids. The CDR3 here is CASSQDRSSYEQYF. The DNA of the CDR3 is TGTGCCAGCAGCCAAGACAGAAGCTCCTACGAGCAGTACTTC.